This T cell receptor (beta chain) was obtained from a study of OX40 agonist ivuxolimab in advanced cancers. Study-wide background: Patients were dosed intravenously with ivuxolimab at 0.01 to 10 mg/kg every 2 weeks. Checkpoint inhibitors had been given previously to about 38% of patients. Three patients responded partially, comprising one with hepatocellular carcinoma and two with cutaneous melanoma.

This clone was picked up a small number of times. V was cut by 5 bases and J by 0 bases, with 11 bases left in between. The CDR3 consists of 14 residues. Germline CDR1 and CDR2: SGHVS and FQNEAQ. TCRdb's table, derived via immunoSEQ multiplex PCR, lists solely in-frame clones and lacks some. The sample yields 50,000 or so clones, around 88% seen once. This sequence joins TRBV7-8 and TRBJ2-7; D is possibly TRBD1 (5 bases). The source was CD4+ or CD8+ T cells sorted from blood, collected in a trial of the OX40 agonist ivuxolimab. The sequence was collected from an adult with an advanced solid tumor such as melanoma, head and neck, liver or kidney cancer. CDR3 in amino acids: CASSPQGSSYEQYF. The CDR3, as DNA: TGTGCCAGCAGCCCGCAGGGCAGCTCCTACGAGCAGTACTTC.